This TCR beta chain was sequenced for a study of T cells in Graves' hyperthyroidism and ophthalmopathy. Broader study findings: A model built on 13 V-J features separated ophthalmopathy from stable hyperthyroidism. Also found in blood were most expanded thyroid clonotypes above 0.001.

The ends lost 6 bases at V and 7 bases at J; junction bases unmatched: 4. CDR3 length: 13 residues. As concerns this clonotype: Its antigen is still unknown.

Amplified regions were TCR beta CDR3 sequences from RNA transcripts. Carried out on the TCR CDR3, a first-round RT-PCR used the HTBI primer set. TCRdb processed the multiplex PCR reads anew with MiXCR; each CDR3 protein has one entry. The sample lists 600,000 to 850,000 distinct CDR3 sequences; roughly 20% were seen once. Clinical symptoms, serum thyroxine, TRAb, thyroid ultrasound and orbital computed tomography established diagnosis. The chain uses TRBV12-3 or TRBV12-4 and TRBJ2-2; TRBD1 aligns across 8 bases. The sample consisted of blood. The source of this sequence is a woman aged 45-59 years with Graves' hyperthyroidism that later progressed to Graves' ophthalmopathy. The chain's CDR3 is CASRTGVVGELFF. DNA of the CDR3: TGTGCCAGCAGGACAGGGGTCGTCGGGGAGCTGTTTTTT.